Below, 24 T cell receptor beta chains from the same sample are listed, as sequenced in a study of identical twins. TCRdb reprocessed the 5' RACE reads with MiXCR, giving one entry per CDR3 protein. Of 1.5 million to 2 million distinct CDR3 sequences in the sample, more than 30% were seen once. Sequencing used cord blood. The source of these receptors is a newborn girl in good health.

This clonotype has just a few counts. The chain couples TRBV20-1 to TRBJ2-1; D unresolved. Trimming shortened V by 3 bases and J by 9 bases, and 12 bases separated the two germline ends. Germline V lookup: CDR1 DFQATT, CDR2 SNEGSKA (reference sequence). CDR3 size: 12 residues. This CDR3 is CSARARAIEQFF. The CDR3 nucleotides are TGCAGTGCTAGGGCAAGGGCTATTGAGCAGTTCTTC.

The gene calls are TRBV10-3 and TRBJ2-5; no clear D gene. Germline values: CDR1 ENHRY, CDR2 SYGVKD. The CDR3 runs 13 residues. V gave up 4 bases and J gave up 1 base, with 7 bases separating them. CDR3 residues: CAISAQVQETQYF. The DNA of the CDR3 is TGTGCCATCAGTGCGCAGGTCCAAGAGACCCAGTACTTC.

To note about this clonotype: A much larger clone is a single base away; this may be a read error. The chain is built from TRBV28 and TRBJ2-1; no firm D call. The end of the DNA aligns better with TRBJ2-7, so the J call may be wrong. This CDR3 is built from 14 residues. CDR1 and CDR2 from the germline V gene are MDHEN and SYDVKM. CDR3 in amino acids: CASLGGSSYNEQYF. CDR3 nucleotides: TGTGCCAGCCTAGGTGGAAGCTCCTACAATGAGCAGTACTTC.

This clonotype has ten or more counts. The chain joins TRBV29-1 to TRBJ1-2; the D gene is possibly TRBD1 (6 bases). The CDR3 totals 13 residues. Trimming pared 1 base from V and 3 bases from J, leaving 9 bases between. Germline V gives CDR1 SQVTM, CDR2 ANQGSEA. CDR3: CSVEVAGDYGYTF. CDR3 DNA: TGCAGCGTTGAAGTGGCAGGGGACTATGGCTACACCTTC. The variable domain in full, with the rest retrieved from reference TRBV29-1 and TRBJ1-2, is SAVISQKPSRDICQRGTSLTIQCQVDSQVTMMFWYRQQPGQSLTLIATANQGSEATYESGFVIDKFPISRPNLTFSTLTVSNMSPEDSSIYLCSVEVAGDYGYTFGSGTRLTVV.

This clonotype was seen more than once but under ten times. The V gene is TRBV29-1, the J gene TRBJ2-5; perhaps TRBD2 as D (6 bases). V lost 4 bases and J lost 11, with 23 bases in between. The germline CDR1 and CDR2 sequences are SQVTM and ANQGSEA. The CDR3 is 14 amino acids. CDR3 region: CSVGLPGLGFEQYF. In DNA, the CDR3 is TGCAGCGTTGGCCTCCCGGGACTGGGATTTGAGCAGTACTTC.

V is TRBV6-1 and J is TRBJ2-2, with D unclear. Germline CDR1 reads MNHNS; CDR2 reads SASEGT. V was cut by 8 bases and J by 1 base, with 8 bases left in between. The CDR3 length is 13 residues. CDR3 DNA: TGTGCCAGCGAGGCAGGGAACACCGGGGAGCTGTTTTTT. Encoded protein: CASEAGNTGELFF.

This clonotype showed up just a few times. The genes are TRBV13 and TRBJ2-3; 10 nucleotides align to TRBD2. Germline loops: CDR1 PRHDT, CDR2 FYEKMQ (reference sequence). The CDR3 loop spans 18 amino acids. Unmatched junction bases numbered 13, after V lost 5 bases and J lost 2 bases. CDR3 sequence: CASSPRTGLADITDTQYF. DNA of the CDR3: TGTGCCAGCAGCCCTCGAACCGGACTAGCGGATATCACAGATACGCAGTATTTT.

The chain couples TRBV7-2 to TRBJ1-2; D call uncertain. CDR3 size: 14 residues. The germline V and J ends were trimmed by 0 bases and 3 bases, with 8 bases remaining between them. Per the germline V gene, CDR1 is SGHTA and CDR2 is FQGNSA. CDR3 sequence: CASSLALVHYGYTF. DNA for the CDR3: TGTGCCAGCAGCTTAGCGCTGGTTCACTATGGCTACACCTTC.

This clonotype was found many times. The chain is built from TRBV12-3 or TRBV12-4 and TRBJ1-4; 10 bases align to TRBD1. The CDR3 is 15 amino acids. The V gene end was trimmed by 4 bases and the J gene end by 5 bases; junction bases not matched to a gene: 4. Here the CDR3 reads CASSSPGQGNEKLFF. The CDR3 bases are TGTGCCAGCAGTTCCCCGGGACAGGGGAATGAAAAACTGTTTTTT.

The chain uses TRBV20-1 and TRBJ1-2, with D uncertain. Germline loops: CDR1 DFQATT, CDR2 SNEGSKA (reference sequence). CDR3 length: 13 amino acids. Trimming cost V 0 bases and J 2 bases, with 7 bases left between them. CDR3 nucleotides: TGCAGTGCTAGAGATTTGACCAACTATGGCTACACCTTC. It yields the protein CSARDLTNYGYTF.

This clonotype was detected only a few times. The V gene is TRBV20-1, the J gene TRBJ2-1; 11 bases line up with TRBD2. Trimming cost V 1 base and J 4 bases; bases outside gene matches: 3. The CDR3 extends over 15 amino acids. Germline CDR1 reads DFQATT; CDR2 reads SNEGSKA (reference sequence). This CDR3 is CSARGGLAVYNEQFF. The CDR3 bases are TGCAGTGCTAGAGGGGGACTAGCGGTGTACAATGAGCAGTTCTTC.

V and J are TRBV20-1 and TRBJ2-1; 10 bases match TRBD2. Losses at the gene ends were 3 bases for V and 3 bases for J; bases not matched to a gene: 5. The CDR3 has 15 amino acids. The germline V gene encodes CDR1 DFQATT and CDR2 SNEGSKA (reference sequence). CDR3 in amino acids: CSASARLAGYNEQFF. DNA for the CDR3: TGCAGTGCTAGTGCCCGACTAGCGGGCTACAATGAGCAGTTCTTC.

This rearrangement joins TRBV27 to TRBJ2-5, with TRBD2 matching over 7 bases. CDR1 MNHEY and CDR2 SMNVEV come from the germline V gene (reference sequence). This CDR3 region has 13 residues. The ends lost 6 bases at V and 11 bases at J; junction bases unmatched: 12. The DNA for the CDR3 is TGTGCCAGCAGACTCACGGGGGGAGGGGTGCAGTACTTC. Amino acids: CASRLTGGGVQYF.

V usage is TRBV20-1 and J usage is TRBJ2-1; D gene ambiguous. The CDR3 is 13 residues long. V lost 0 bases to trimming and J lost 9 bases, with 12 bases between them. Germline lookup yields CDR1 DFQATT and CDR2 SNEGSKA (reference sequence). CDR3 loop: CSARDFVMGEQFF. The CDR3 DNA reads as TGCAGTGCTAGAGATTTTGTTATGGGTGAGCAGTTCTTC.

This chain links TRBV20-1 with TRBJ2-4; 9 positions agree with TRBD1. Germline trimming cut 7 bases from V and 13 bases from J; bases unmatched to any gene: 20. Germline V lookup: CDR1 DFQATT, CDR2 SNEGSKA (reference sequence). The CDR3 covers 15 residues. CDR3 protein: CSDAATGGPYNEQYF. In DNA form, the CDR3 reads TGCAGTGACGCCGCCACAGGGGGCCCCTACAATGAGCAGTACTTC.

Only a few counts were recorded for this clonotype. The rearrangement joins TRBV4-1 to TRBJ2-4; the match to TRBD2 covers 12 bases. Germline V lookup: CDR1 MGHRA, CDR2 YSYEKL. V shed 3 bases, J shed 7 bases, and the junction held 13 bases outside the gene matches. This CDR3 region has 18 residues. The CDR3 sequence is CASSQFLAGGHKGNIQYF. For the CDR3, the DNA is TGCGCCAGCAGCCAGTTCCTAGCGGGGGGGCATAAGGGGAACATTCAGTACTTC.

The chain is built from TRBV4-2 and TRBJ2-3; 10 bases align to TRBD2. The V gene's germline CDR1 is LGHNA and CDR2 YNFKEQ. V trimming: 2 bases; J trimming: 8 bases; junction bases outside the gene matches: 10. The CDR3 is made up of 16 amino acids. The chain's CDR3 is CASSQTLGIAGGTQYF. The CDR3 DNA follows: TGTGCCAGCAGCCAAACGTTGGGCATAGCGGGAGGTACGCAGTATTTT.

For this clonotype: The junction shows a germline mismatch at one end, possibly a read error. The CDR3 nucleotides read TGTGCCGGCAGCGCCGGGACTCCGAAATACGAGCAGTACTTC. It translates to CAGSAGTPKYEQYF. This sequence joins TRBV28 and TRBJ2-7; D possibly corresponds to TRBD2 (6 bases). The CDR3 length is 14 residues. Germline V gene data show CDR1 as MDHEN and CDR2 as SYDVKM.

The gene calls are TRBV28 and TRBJ2-1, with 9 bases fitting TRBD2. Losses at the gene ends were 2 bases for V and 10 bases for J; bases not matched to a gene: 9. This CDR3 region has 15 residues. Germline V lookup: CDR1 MDHEN, CDR2 SYDVKM. This CDR3 reads CASSLVETSGYEQFF. In DNA form, the CDR3 reads TGTGCCAGCAGTTTAGTTGAGACTAGCGGATACGAGCAGTTCTTC.

The chain combines TRBV25-1 with TRBJ2-1; D gene unclear. The CDR3 runs 15 residues. Germline CDR1 is MGHDK and CDR2 is SYGVNS. The V and J ends lost 0 bases and 6 bases respectively, with 12 bases between them. CDR3 nucleotide sequence: TGTGCCAGCAGTGAATATACGAGTTATCCCAATGAGCAGTTCTTC. Its translation: CASSEYTSYPNEQFF.

This sequence joins TRBV27 and TRBJ2-4, with D maybe TRBD1 (6 bases). This CDR3 is built from 15 residues. Per germline, CDR1 MNHEY and CDR2 SMNVEV (reference sequence). Trimming shortened V by 5 bases and J by 3 bases, and 14 bases separated the two germline ends. The CDR3: CASSTFAGVKNIQYF. The CDR3 nucleotides are TGTGCCAGCAGTACCTTTGCAGGGGTCAAAAACATTCAGTACTTC.

This clonotype was observed a handful of times. The chain employs TRBV20-1 and TRBJ2-7; D perhaps matches TRBD2 (7 bases). Trimming stripped 1 base from V and 3 bases from J, with 16 bases between. Germline V gene lookup returns CDR1 DFQATT and CDR2 SNEGSKA (reference sequence). The CDR3 length is 15 residues. As DNA, the CDR3 is TGCAGTGCTAGAGGGCGGAGGGGGGACTACTACGAGCAGTACTTC. Its protein is CSARGRRGDYYEQYF.

This chain connects TRBV6-5 to TRBJ1-6; D unclear. Germline assignment: CDR1 MNHEY and CDR2 SVGAGI. Trimming removed 0 bases from V and 0 bases from J, with 6 bases in between. This CDR3 has 16 amino acids. The CDR3 loop reads CASSYSRFSYNSPLHF. The CDR3 nucleotides read TGTGCCAGCAGTTACTCCAGGTTCTCCTATAATTCACCCCTCCACTTT.

In this sample, this clonotype turned up a few times. The rearrangement links TRBV5-1 to TRBJ2-1, with 14 positions matching TRBD2. Germline V gene lookup returns CDR1 SGHRS and CDR2 YFSETQ. This CDR3 contains 16 residues. Trimming took 4 bases from V and 7 from J; bases not matched to a gene: 7. The CDR3 region has the DNA TGCGCCAGCAGCCCGGGGACTAGCGGGAGAGATAATGAGCAGTTCTTC. It is translated as CASSPGTSGRDNEQFF.